Sequencing of this TCR beta chain was carried out in a study of blood T cell repertoires in COVID-19. Study context: The United States, Italy and Spain were the sources of the acute and convalescent COVID-19 samples.

Per germline, CDR1 MGHDK and CDR2 SYGVNS. CDR3 length: 13 residues. The ends lost 6 bases at V and 5 bases at J; junction bases unmatched: 6. Under the authors' procedure: Nucleated cell counts were estimated from reference gene primer amplification. Measured with immunoSEQ multiplex PCR; TCRdb has only the in-frame clones, and not every one. The DNA gave D and trimming, while V, J and clone size come from that table. The sample holds under 250,000 clones, 70% to 90% seen once. This rearrangement joins TRBV25-1 to TRBJ2-7; TRBD1 aligns across 8 bases. The sequenced sample was peripheral blood. The TCR was taken from a man aged 50 to 59 with acute or convalescent COVID-19. The CDR3: CASSRTGRNEQYF. For the CDR3, the DNA is TGTGCCAGCAGCAGGACAGGGAGGAACGAGCAGTACTTC.